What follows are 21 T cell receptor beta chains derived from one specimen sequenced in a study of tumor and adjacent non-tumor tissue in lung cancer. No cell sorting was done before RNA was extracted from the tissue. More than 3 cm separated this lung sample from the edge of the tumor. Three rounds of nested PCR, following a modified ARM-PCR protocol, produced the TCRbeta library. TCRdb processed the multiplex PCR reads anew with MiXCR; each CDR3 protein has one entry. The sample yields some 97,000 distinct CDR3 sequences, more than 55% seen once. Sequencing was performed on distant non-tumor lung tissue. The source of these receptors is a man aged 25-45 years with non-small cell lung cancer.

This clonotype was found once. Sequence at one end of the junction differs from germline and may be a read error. The CDR3 DNA reads TGCGCCAGCAGCTTAGGATGGGCGGGAGCCTACGGGCAGTACTTC. It translates to CASSLGWAGAYGQYF. V and J are TRBV11-3 and TRBJ2-7; 7 bases are shared with TRBD2. Germline values: CDR1 SGHNT, CDR2 YENEEA. This CDR3 has 15 amino acids.

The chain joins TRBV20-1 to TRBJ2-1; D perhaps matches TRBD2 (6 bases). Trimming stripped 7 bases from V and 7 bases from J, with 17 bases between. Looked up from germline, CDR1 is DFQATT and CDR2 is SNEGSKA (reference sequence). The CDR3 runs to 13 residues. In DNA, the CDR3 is TGCAGTGGTCCTAGCGTGGGATTAAATGAGCAGTTCTTC. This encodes CSGPSVGLNEQFF.

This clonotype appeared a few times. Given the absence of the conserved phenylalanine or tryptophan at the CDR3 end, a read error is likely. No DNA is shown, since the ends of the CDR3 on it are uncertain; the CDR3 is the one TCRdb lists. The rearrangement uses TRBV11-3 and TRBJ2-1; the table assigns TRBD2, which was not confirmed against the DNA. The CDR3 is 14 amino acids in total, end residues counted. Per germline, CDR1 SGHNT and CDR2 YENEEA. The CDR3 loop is CASSRVAGSNEQLL.

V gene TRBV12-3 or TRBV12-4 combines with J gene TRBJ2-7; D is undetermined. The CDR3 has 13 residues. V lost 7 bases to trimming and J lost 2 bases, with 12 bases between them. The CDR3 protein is CASTISVAYEQYF. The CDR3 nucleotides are TGTGCCAGCACCATTTCTGTGGCCTACGAGCAGTACTTC.

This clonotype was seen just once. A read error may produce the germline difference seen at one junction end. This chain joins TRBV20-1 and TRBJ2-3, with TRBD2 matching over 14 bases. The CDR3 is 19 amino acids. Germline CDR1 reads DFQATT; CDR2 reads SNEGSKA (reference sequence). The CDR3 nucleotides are TGCTGTGCTAGTCACTCCTTTCGACTAGCGGGGGGGCCAAAGGATACGCAGTATTTT. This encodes CCASHSFRLAGGPKDTQYF.

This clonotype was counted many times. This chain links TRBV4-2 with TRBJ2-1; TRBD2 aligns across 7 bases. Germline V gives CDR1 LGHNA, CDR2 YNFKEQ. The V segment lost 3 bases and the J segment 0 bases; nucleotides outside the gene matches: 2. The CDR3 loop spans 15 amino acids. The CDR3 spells CASSQGGSSYNEQFF. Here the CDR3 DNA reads TGTGCCAGCAGCCAGGGGGGGAGCTCCTACAATGAGCAGTTCTTC.

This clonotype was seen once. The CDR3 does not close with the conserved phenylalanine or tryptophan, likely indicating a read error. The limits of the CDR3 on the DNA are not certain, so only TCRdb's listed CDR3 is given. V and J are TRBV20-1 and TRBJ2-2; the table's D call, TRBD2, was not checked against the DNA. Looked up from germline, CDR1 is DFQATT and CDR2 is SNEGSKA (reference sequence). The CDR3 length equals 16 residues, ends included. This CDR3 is CSDRPPTAGRTGELFI.

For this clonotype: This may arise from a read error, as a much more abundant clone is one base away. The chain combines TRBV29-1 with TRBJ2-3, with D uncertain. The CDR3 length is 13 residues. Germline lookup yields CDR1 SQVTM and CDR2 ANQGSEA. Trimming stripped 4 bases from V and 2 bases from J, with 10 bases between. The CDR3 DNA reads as TGCAGCGTTGCTCTCGGGTTCACAGATACGCAGTATTTT. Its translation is CSVALGFTDTQYF.

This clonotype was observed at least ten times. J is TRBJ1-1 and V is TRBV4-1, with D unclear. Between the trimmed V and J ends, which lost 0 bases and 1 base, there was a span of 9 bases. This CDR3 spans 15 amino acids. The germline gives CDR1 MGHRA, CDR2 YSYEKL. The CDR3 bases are TGCGCCAGCAGCCAAGATTGGGCGGGGAACACTGAAGCTTTCTTT. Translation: CASSQDWAGNTEAFF.

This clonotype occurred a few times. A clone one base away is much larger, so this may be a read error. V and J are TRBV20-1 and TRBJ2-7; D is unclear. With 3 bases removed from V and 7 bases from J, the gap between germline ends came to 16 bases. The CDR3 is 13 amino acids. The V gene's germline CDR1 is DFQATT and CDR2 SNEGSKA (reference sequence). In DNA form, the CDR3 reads TGCAGTGCTAGCGGTCCCTCGGGCCGGGAGCAGTACTTC. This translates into CSASGPSGREQYF.

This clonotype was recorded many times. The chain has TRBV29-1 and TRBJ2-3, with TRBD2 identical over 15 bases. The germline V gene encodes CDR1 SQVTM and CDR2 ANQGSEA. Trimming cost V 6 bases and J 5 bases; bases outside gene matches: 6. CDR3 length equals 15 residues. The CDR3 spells CSVWTSGRALDTQYF. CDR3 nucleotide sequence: TGCAGCGTCTGGACTAGCGGGAGGGCCCTAGATACGCAGTATTTT.

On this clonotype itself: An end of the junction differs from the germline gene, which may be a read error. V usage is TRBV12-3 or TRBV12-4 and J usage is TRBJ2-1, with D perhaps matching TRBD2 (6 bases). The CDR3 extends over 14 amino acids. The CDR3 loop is CVSSLASVYNEQFF. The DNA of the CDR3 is TGTGTCAGCAGTTTGGCTAGCGTGTACAATGAGCAGTTCTTC.

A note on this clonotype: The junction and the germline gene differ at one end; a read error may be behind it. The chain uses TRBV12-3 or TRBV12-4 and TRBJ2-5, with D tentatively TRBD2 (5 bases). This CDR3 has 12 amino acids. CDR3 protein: CASSLNARAHYF. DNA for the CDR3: TGTGCCAGCAGTTTAAATGCGAGGGCCCACTACTTC.

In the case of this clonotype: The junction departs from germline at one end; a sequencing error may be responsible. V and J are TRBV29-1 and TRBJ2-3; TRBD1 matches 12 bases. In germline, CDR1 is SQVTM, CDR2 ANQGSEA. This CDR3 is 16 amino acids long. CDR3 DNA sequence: TGCATCGTTCCACCCCCGGGACAGGGGGCATCGGATACGCAGTATTTT. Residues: CIVPPPGQGASDTQYF.

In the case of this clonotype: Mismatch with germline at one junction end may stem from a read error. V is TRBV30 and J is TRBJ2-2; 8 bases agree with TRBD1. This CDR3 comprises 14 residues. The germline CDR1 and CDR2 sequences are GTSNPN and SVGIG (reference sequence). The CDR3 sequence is CASQRQGRNGEPFF. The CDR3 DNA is TGCGCCTCCCAGCGACAGGGGAGAAACGGGGAGCCGTTTTTT.

CDR3 amino acids: CSARYLRAPTGELFF. In nucleotides, the CDR3 is TGCAGTGCTAGATATTTAAGGGCACCCACCGGGGAGCTGTTTTTT. The J gene is TRBJ2-2, the V gene TRBV20-1; D call uncertain. Trimming pared 2 bases from V and 4 bases from J, leaving 14 bases between. The V gene's germline CDR1 is DFQATT and CDR2 SNEGSKA (reference sequence). The CDR3 sequence is 15 residues long.

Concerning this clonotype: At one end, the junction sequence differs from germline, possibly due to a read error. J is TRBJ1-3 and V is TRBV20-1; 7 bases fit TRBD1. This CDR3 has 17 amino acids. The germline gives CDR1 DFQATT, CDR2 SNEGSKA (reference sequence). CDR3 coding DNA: TGCAGTACTAGACTCCCGGGGACAGCGAACTCTGGAAACACCATATATTTT. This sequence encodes CSTRLPGTANSGNTIYF.

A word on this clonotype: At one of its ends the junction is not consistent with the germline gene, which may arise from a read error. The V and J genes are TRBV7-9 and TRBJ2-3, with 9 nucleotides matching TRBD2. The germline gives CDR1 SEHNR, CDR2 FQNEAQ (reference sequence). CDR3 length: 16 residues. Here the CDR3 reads CASSLDGLAGTDTQYF. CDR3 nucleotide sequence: TGTGCCAGCAGCTTAGACGGGCTAGCGGGAACAGATACGCAATATTTT.

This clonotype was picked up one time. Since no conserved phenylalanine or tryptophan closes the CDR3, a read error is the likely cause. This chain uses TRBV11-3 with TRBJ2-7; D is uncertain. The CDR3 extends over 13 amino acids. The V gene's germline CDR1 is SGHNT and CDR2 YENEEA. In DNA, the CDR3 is TGTGCCGGCAGCTTAGGAGCTCCCTACGAGCAGTACATC. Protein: CAGSLGAPYEQYI.

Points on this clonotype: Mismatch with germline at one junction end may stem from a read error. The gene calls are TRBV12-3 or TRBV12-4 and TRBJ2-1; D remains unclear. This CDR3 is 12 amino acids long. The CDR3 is CVSSSSLDEQFF. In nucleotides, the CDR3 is TGTGTCAGCAGTTCGTCTTTGGATGAGCAGTTCTTC.

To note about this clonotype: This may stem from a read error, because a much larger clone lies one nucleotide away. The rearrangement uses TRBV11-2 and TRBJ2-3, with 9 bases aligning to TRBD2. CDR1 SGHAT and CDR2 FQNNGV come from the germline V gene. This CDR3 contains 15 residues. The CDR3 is CASSLGQTSGDTQCF. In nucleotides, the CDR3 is TGTGCCAGCAGCTTGGGACAGACTAGCGGAGATACGCAGTGTTTT.